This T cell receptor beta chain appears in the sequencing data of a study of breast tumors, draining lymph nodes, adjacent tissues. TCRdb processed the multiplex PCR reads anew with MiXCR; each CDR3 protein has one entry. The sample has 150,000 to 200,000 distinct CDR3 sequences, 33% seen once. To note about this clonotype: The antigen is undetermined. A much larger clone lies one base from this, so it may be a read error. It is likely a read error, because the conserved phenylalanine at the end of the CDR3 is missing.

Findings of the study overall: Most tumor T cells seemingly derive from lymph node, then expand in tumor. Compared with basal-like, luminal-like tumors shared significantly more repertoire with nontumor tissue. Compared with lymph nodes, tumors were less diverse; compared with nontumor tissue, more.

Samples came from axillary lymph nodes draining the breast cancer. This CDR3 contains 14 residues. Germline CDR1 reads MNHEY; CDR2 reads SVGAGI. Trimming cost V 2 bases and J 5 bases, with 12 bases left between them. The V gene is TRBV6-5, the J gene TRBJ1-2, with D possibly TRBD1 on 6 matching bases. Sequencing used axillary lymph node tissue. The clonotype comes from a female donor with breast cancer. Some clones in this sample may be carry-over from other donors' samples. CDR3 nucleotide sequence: TGTGCCAGCAGTTACACCGGGACAAGATATGGCTACACCTCC. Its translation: CASSYTGTRYGYTS.